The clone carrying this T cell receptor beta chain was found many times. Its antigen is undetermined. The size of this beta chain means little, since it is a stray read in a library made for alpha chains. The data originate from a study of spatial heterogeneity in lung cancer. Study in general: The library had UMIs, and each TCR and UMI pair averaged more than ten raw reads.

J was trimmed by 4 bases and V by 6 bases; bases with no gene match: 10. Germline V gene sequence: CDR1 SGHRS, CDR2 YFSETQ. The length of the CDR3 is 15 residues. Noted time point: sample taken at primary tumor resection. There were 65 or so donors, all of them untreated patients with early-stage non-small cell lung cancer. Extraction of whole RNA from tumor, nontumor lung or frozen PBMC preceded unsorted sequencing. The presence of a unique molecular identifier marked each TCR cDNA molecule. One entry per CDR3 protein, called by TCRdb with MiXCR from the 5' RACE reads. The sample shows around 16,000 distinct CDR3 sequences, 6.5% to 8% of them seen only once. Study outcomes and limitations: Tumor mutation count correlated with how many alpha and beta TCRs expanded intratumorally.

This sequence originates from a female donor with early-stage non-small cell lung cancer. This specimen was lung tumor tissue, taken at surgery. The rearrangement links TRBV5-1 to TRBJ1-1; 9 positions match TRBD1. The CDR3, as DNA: TGCGCCAGCATCGGGGGGACAGGGACGAGCACTGAAGCTTTCTTT. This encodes CASIGGTGTSTEAFF.